These T cell receptor beta chains were read from a single sample in a study of human T cells and chemical hapten exposure. A single record per CDR3 protein comes from TCRdb applying MiXCR to the RACE reads. The sample holds about 80,000 distinct CDR3 sequences, 10% to 13% seen once. The material sequenced was whole blood, taken in connection with sensitization to the hapten diphenylcyclopropenone (DPC). Every receptor here comes from a woman aged 50 to 65 with alopecia areata. Some clones in this sample may be carry-over from other donors' samples. CDR3s leave out the opening cysteine and the closing phenylalanine or tryptophan.

v_gene	j_gene	len	CDR3aa
TRBV28	TRBJ1-4	13	ASALIGTGVEKLF
TRBV11-1	TRBJ2-7	10	ASSFQGGEQY
TRBV7-9	TRBJ1-4	11	ASSFMTGEKLF
TRBV18	TRBJ2-5	13	ASSPRDNPGETQY
TRBV6-5	TRBJ1-1	13	ASSSRQGVNTEAF
TRBV29-1	TRBJ2-7	12	SVGGISGRGEQY
TRBV12-5	TRBJ2-1	13	ASDPGGTFYNEQF
TRBV10-2	TRBJ2-3	12	ASSESLDPDTQY
TRBV10-3	TRBJ2-5	14	AISPGLAGIGETQY
TRBV29-1	TRBJ2-1	11	SALRDSYNEQF
TRBV4-1	TRBJ2-7	13	ASSQGQGVKHEQY
TRBV20-1	TRBJ2-7	12	SALRTSGSYEQY
TRBV11-3	TRBJ2-1	14	ASSQTSGASYNEQF
TRBV29-1	TRBJ2-3	14	SVEGSHRGSTDTQY
TRBV6-6	TRBJ2-2	14	ASSTRTAPGTGELF
TRBV2	TRBJ2-3	13	ASSELPQHTDTQY
TRBV13	TRBJ2-1	12	ASSTDRVRNEQF
TRBV20-1	TRBJ2-3	11	SALAGGPDTQY
TRBV28	TRBJ2-7	14	ASSFRRGRAPYEQY
TRBV4-3	TRBJ2-2	13	ASSQAGGDTGELF
TRBV19	TRBJ2-1	11	ASGTSGRQEQF
TRBV18	TRBJ2-7	11	ASSPPNGYEQY
TRBV20-1	TRBJ2-3	10	SAPAGADTQY
TRBV12-3/TRBV12-4	TRBJ1-1	12	ASNSGGGSTEAF
TRBV7-2	TRBJ2-7	11	ASSSPSRGEQY
TRBV9	TRBJ2-2	15	ASSVGGAGVSAGELF
TRBV4-2	TRBJ2-7	13	ASSQTRDFTYEQY
TRBV7-3	TRBJ2-2	13	ASSHSGRVPGELF
TRBV29-1	TRBJ2-3	10	SGGGSKNTQY
TRBV12-3/TRBV12-4	TRBJ2-1	12	ASSLWGRFGEQF
TRBV30	TRBJ1-1	9	AWRMGTEAF